The 23 T cell receptor beta chains given below trace back to one sample, sequenced in a study of blood T cell repertoires in COVID-19. Profiling relied on immunoSEQ multiplex PCR, and the TCRdb table lists in-frame clones only, not all of them. Found here are about 55,000 clones, roughly 80% of them singletons; the top ten hold about 2%. Sample: peripheral blood. The receptors shown here come from a woman aged 60-75 years with acute or convalescent COVID-19.

The rearrangement uses TRBV11-3 and TRBJ2-7; 10 bases are shared with TRBD2. CDR3 size: 16 residues. Looked up from germline, CDR1 is SGHNT and CDR2 is YENEEA. The trim removed 1 base at V and 0 bases at J, leaving 3 bases unmatched. The CDR3 coding sequence is TGTGCCAGCAGCTTAGTGGCTAGCGGGAGCTCCTACGAGCAGTACTTC. Its translation is CASSLVASGSSYEQYF.

This chain joins TRBV11-3 and TRBJ1-3; no clear D. V was clipped by 6 bases and J by 0 bases, with 6 bases between them. The CDR3 consists of 13 residues. CDR1 is SGHNT and CDR2 is YENEEA in the germline V gene. The CDR3 nucleotides are TGTGCCAGCAGTTCGGTCTCTGGAAACACCATATATTTT. This sequence encodes CASSSVSGNTIYF.

The chain couples TRBV18 to TRBJ2-5; D gene ambiguous. Per germline, CDR1 KGHSH and CDR2 LQKENI. V was trimmed by 3 bases and J by 5 bases, leaving 7 bases between them. The CDR3 has 12 residues. The CDR3 DNA follows: TGTGCCAGCTCACCTATGAGGGAGACCCAGTACTTC. Translated: CASSPMRETQYF.

J is TRBJ2-1 and V is TRBV28; D not certain. Per the germline V gene, CDR1 is MDHEN and CDR2 is SYDVKM. The CDR3 has 14 amino acids. The ends were cut back, 7 bases at V and 7 bases at J, with 17 bases in the middle. This chain's CDR3 is CASTAGGKKNEQFF. The CDR3 bases are TGTGCCAGCACCGCAGGTGGAAAAAAAAATGAGCAGTTCTTC.

The gene calls are TRBV9 and TRBJ1-2; 9 bases fit TRBD1. This CDR3 contains 13 residues. Germline CDR1 SGDLS, CDR2 YYNGEE. V lost 3 bases and J lost 8; bases outside the gene matches: 5. Here the CDR3 reads CASSARQGEGYTF. In DNA form, the CDR3 reads TGTGCCAGCAGCGCAAGACAGGGGGAAGGCTACACCTTC. Full variable domain (missing parts from reference TRBV9 and TRBJ1-2): DSGVTQTPKHLITATGQRVTLRCSPRSGDLSVYWYQQSLDQGLQFLIQYYNGEERAKGNILERFSAQQFPDLHSELNLSSLELGDSALYFCASSARQGEGYTFGSGTRLTVV.

The V and J genes are TRBV18 and TRBJ1-1; D is unresolved. The CDR3 consists of 13 residues. In germline, CDR1 is KGHSH, CDR2 LQKENI. Trimming removed 6 bases at V and 2 bases at J, with 10 bases between. The CDR3 DNA reads TGTGCCAGCTCTATGGGCCTTAACACTGAAGCTTTCTTT. Protein product: CASSMGLNTEAFF.

The rearrangement uses TRBV5-1 and TRBJ2-1; 13 bases are shared with TRBD2. Germline trimming cut 3 bases from V and 1 base from J; bases unmatched to any gene: 4. The CDR3 runs to 17 residues. The germline gives CDR1 SGHRS, CDR2 YFSETQ. The CDR3 sequence: CASSWTSGSPSYNEQFF. The CDR3 bases are TGCGCCAGCAGCTGGACTAGCGGGAGTCCGTCCTACAATGAGCAGTTCTTC.

This clone was found once. V gene TRBV7-8 combines with J gene TRBJ1-4; D is undetermined. CDR3 length equals 14 residues. The V gene lost 2 bases and the J gene lost 5 bases, with 9 bases spanning the gap. CDR1 is SGHVS, CDR2 FQNEAQ, per germline. The CDR3 DNA reads TGTGCCAGCAGCTTATTCTCGGGAAATGAAAAACTGTTTTTT. Its protein is CASSLFSGNEKLFF.

This rearrangement joins TRBV7-2 to TRBJ2-1; D perhaps matches TRBD2 (6 bases). V was shortened by 1 base and J by 9 bases, with 16 bases between the two germline ends. CDR1 and CDR2 from the germline V gene are SGHTA and FQGNSA. The CDR3 contains 15 residues. The CDR3 DNA sequence: TGTGCCAGCAGCTTAGTATCGGGCGGGATGGGTGAGCAGTTCTTC. It is translated as CASSLVSGGMGEQFF.

This clone was seen once. This chain links TRBV6-5 with TRBJ2-5; 9 positions match TRBD1. The germline CDR1 and CDR2 sequences are MNHEY and SVGAGI. V lost 4 bases to trimming and J lost 3 bases; unmatched junction nucleotides: 6. The CDR3 runs 15 residues. The CDR3, as DNA: TGTGCCAGCAGTTTGGCCGGGACAGGGAAAGAGACCCAGTACTTC. Its translation: CASSLAGTGKETQYF.

The chain uses TRBV20-1 and TRBJ2-7; 9 bases align to TRBD2. The germline CDR1 and CDR2 sequences are DFQATT and SNEGSKA (reference sequence). The V and J ends lost 3 bases and 4 bases, in that order; junction bases with no gene match: 10. The CDR3 length is 15 residues. The CDR3 region is CSASGSSGKEYEQYF. The CDR3 DNA follows: TGCAGTGCTAGTGGGTCTAGCGGGAAAGAATACGAGCAGTACTTC.

This clone was seen once. The chain couples TRBV24-1 to TRBJ2-7; 7 bases line up with TRBD1. With V trimmed by 4 bases and J by 3 bases, 8 bases remained unmatched. CDR1 KGHDR and CDR2 SFDVKD come from the germline V gene. The CDR3 is 15 residues long. As DNA, the CDR3 is TGTGCCACCAGTGACCACAGGGGATCTGGCTACGAGCAGTACTTC. It translates to CATSDHRGSGYEQYF.

The chain combines TRBV28 with TRBJ2-7; D ambiguous. Germline V gene sequence: CDR1 MDHEN, CDR2 SYDVKM. The CDR3 is 15 amino acids. V shed 1 base and J shed 6 bases, with 16 bases lying between them. The CDR3 protein is CASSLLQAFNSEQYF. DNA of the CDR3: TGTGCCAGCAGTTTATTGCAGGCCTTCAACAGCGAGCAGTACTTC.

The rearrangement links TRBV5-4 to TRBJ2-1; the D gene is possibly TRBD1 (6 bases). In germline, CDR1 is SGHNT, CDR2 YYREEE (reference sequence). The CDR3 has 13 residues. Trimming removed 0 bases from V and 8 bases from J, with 9 bases in between. The CDR3 sequence is CASSLGGQDEQFF. The CDR3 DNA reads as TGTGCCAGCAGCTTGGGGGGGCAGGATGAGCAGTTCTTC.

J is TRBJ2-7 and V is TRBV5-4; 9 bases are shared with TRBD2. The V and J ends lost 2 bases and 2 bases, in that order; junction bases with no gene match: 5. The CDR3 runs to 15 residues. Germline CDR1 is SGHNT and CDR2 is YYREEE (reference sequence). CDR3 protein: CASSFRLAGTYEQYF. The CDR3 coding sequence is TGTGCCAGCAGCTTTCGGCTAGCGGGGACCTACGAGCAGTACTTC.

The gene calls are TRBV3-1 (or the pseudogene TRBV3-2) and TRBJ2-7; a possible D gene is TRBD2 (5 bases). Trimming shortened V by 5 bases and J by 6 bases, and 14 bases separated the two germline ends. CDR1 is LGHDT and CDR2 is YNNKEL in the germline V gene (reference sequence). There are 13 residues in the CDR3. The CDR3 nucleotides read TGTGCCAGCAGCGCCCAAAGCCGGGGCGAGCAGTACTTC. Amino acids: CASSAQSRGEQYF.

Here the CDR3 DNA reads TGTGCCAGCAGCCCCCGGGCAGCGGGGGGGCGCGGGGAGCTGTTTTTT. Its translation is CASSPRAAGGRGELFF. The gene calls are TRBV7-2 and TRBJ2-2; TRBD2 aligns across 10 bases. V shed 5 bases, J shed 7 bases, and the junction held 10 bases outside the gene matches. This CDR3 has 16 amino acids. The V gene's germline CDR1 is SGHTA and CDR2 FQGNSA.

This clone showed up just a few times. The J gene is TRBJ1-1, the V gene TRBV5-8, with D possibly matching TRBD1 (5 bases). The V end was cut by 2 bases, the J end by 0 bases, with 11 bases between. The CDR3 has 15 residues. Germline loops: CDR1 SGHTS, CDR2 YDEGEE. CDR3 protein: CASSLRGRMNTEAFF. In DNA, the CDR3 is TGTGCCAGCAGCTTACGGGGGAGGATGAACACTGAAGCTTTCTTT.

The V gene is TRBV2, the J gene TRBJ2-3; 14 bases are shared with TRBD2. The CDR3 extends over 16 amino acids. V lost 6 bases and J lost 4; bases outside the gene matches: 6. Germline V gene sequence: CDR1 SNHLY, CDR2 FYNNEI. The DNA for the CDR3 is TGTGCCAGCAGGGACCGACTAGCGGGAGGGGCAGATACGCAGTATTTT. This translates into CASRDRLAGGADTQYF.

This clone was observed a single time. This chain uses TRBV6-5 with TRBJ1-6; 7 nucleotides line up with TRBD1. Germline CDR1 MNHEY, CDR2 SVGAGI. The CDR3 is 15 amino acids. Trimming took 5 bases from V and 10 from J; bases not matched to a gene: 11. CDR3 bases: TGTGCCAGCAGTCCTCCTGGACAGGCAAGATCACCCCTCCACTTT. Encoded protein: CASSPPGQARSPLHF.

This clone was detected a few times. The rearrangement links TRBV5-1 to TRBJ1-4; D is unresolved. The V and J ends lost 2 bases and 4 bases respectively, with 9 bases between them. In germline, CDR1 is SGHRS, CDR2 YFSETQ. The CDR3 is made up of 14 amino acids. CDR3 protein: CASSFRSLNEKLFF. CDR3 bases: TGCGCCAGCAGCTTCCGGAGCCTTAATGAAAAACTGTTTTTT.

This chain uses TRBV28 with TRBJ2-2; 12 bases are shared with TRBD2. CDR1 is MDHEN and CDR2 is SYDVKM in the germline V gene. The ends lost 6 bases at V and 7 bases at J; junction bases unmatched: 6. The CDR3 consists of 15 residues. For the CDR3, the DNA is TGTGCCAGCAGGTCTAGCGGGGGGGCTTTCGGGGAGCTGTTTTTT. It encodes CASRSSGGAFGELFF.

The genes are TRBV19 and TRBJ1-2; 8 nucleotides line up with TRBD1. Germline V lookup: CDR1 LNHDA, CDR2 SQIVND (reference sequence). Trimming took 1 base from V and 8 from J; bases not matched to a gene: 9. This CDR3 has 15 amino acids. CDR3 nucleotide sequence: TGTGCCAGTAGTATAGCCACCGGACAGGGCGTAGGCTACACCTTC. Its translation is CASSIATGQGVGYTF.